This T cell receptor (beta chain) came from a study of shared clonotypes between healthy human individuals. CD8 cells regarded as naive lacked CD45RO, were positively chosen for CCR7, and omitted terminally differentiated effector memory CD45RA+ cells. Clones were read by immunoSEQ multiplex PCR, and TCRdb kept only the in-frame ones, dropping some. The table records about 680,000 clones, just over 90% of them present only once. The CDR3 runs 15 residues. V lost 1 base and J 3 bases, leaving 13 bases between the germline ends. Germline lookup yields CDR1 SGHVS and CDR2 FQNEAQ. The rearrangement joins TRBV7-8 to TRBJ2-7, with a weak D call TRBD2 (5 bases). The sequenced material came from naive CD8+ T cells sorted from blood. The sequence derives from a man aged 25 to 40 in good health. The CDR3 coding sequence is TGTGCCAGCAGCTTAGGTGGCGGGCCTCACTACGAGCAGTACTTC. Protein product: CASSLGGGPHYEQYF.